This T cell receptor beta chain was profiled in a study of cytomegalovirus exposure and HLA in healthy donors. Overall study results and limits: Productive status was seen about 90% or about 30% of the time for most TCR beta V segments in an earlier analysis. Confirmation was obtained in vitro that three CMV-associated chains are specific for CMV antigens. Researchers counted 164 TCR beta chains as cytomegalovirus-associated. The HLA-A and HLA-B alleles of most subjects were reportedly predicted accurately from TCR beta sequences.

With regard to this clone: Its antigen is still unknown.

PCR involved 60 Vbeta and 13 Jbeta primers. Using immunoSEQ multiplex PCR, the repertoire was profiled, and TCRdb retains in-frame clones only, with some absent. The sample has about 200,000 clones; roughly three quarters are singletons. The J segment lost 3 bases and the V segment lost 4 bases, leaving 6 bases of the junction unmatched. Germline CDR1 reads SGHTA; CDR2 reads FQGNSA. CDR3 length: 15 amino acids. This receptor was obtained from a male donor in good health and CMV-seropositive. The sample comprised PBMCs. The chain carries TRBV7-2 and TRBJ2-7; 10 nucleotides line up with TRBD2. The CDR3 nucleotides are TGTGCCAGCAGCTCACAGCGGGGGGGCGTCTACGAGCAGTACTTC. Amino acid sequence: CASSSQRGGVYEQYF.